The clone carrying this TCR beta chain has at least ten counts. Its antigen remains unknown. The sample belongs to a study of molecular identifiers for immune sequencing clone quantification. Notes on the study in general: Jurkat TCR RNA spiked in from one cell (amid 950,000 to 1,000,000 naive cells) was reportedly detectable.

TCRdb recomputed calls from the PCR reads with MiXCR, one row per CDR3 protein. The table lists under 650,000 distinct CDR3 sequences, just under 20% of them singletons, with roughly 0.85% in the top ten. Germline CDR1 and CDR2: LGHNT and FRNRAP. V was clipped by 5 bases and J by 2 bases, with 7 bases between them. The CDR3 consists of 12 residues. Sorting was used to obtain naive CD8 T cells (CD8+CD4-CCR7+CD45RA+). The chain employs TRBV12-5 and TRBJ2-7, with a weak D call TRBD2 (5 bases). Sequenced sample: naive CD8+ T cells from blood, with Jurkat cell RNA spiked in. Documented subset: FACS-sorted CD8+CD4-CCR7+CD45RA+ naive T cells. This TCR came from a human donor in good health. Some libraries in this study had Jurkat cell RNA spiked in. CDR3 DNA sequence: TGTGCTAGTGGTCTAGCTACCTACGAGCAGTACTTC. Protein sequence: CASGLATYEQYF. Combining the CDR3 with reference TRBV12-5 and TRBJ2-7 gives the whole variable domain DARVTQTPRHKVTEMGQEVTMRCQPILGHNTVFWYRQTMMQGLELLAYFRNRAPLDDSGMPKDRFSAEMPDATLATLKIQPSEPRDSAVYFCASGLATYEQYFGPGTRLTVT.